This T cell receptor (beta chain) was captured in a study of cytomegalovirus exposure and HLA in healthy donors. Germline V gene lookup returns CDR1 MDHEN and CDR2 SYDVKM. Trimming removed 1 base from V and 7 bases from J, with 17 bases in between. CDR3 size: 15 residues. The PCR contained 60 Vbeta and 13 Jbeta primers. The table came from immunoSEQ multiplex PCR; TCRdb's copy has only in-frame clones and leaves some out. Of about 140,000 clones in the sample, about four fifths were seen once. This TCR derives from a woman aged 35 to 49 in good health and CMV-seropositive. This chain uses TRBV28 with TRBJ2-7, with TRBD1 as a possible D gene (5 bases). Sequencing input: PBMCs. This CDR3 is CASSLSVQGGREQYF. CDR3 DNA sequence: TGTGCCAGCAGTTTATCTGTCCAGGGCGGTAGGGAGCAGTACTTC.